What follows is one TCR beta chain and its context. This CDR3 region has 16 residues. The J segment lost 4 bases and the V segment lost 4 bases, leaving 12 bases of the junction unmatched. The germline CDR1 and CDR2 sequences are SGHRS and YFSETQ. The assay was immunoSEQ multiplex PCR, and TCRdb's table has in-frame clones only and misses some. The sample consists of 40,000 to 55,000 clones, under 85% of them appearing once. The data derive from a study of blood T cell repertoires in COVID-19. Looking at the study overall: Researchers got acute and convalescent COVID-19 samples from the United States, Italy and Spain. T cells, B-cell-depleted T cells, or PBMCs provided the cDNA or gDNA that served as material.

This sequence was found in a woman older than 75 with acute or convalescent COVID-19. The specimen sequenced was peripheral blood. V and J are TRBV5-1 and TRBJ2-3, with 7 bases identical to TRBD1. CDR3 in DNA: TGCGCCAGCAGCACCGGGACAGCTTTAGGGTCAGATACGCAGTATTTT. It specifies CASSTGTALGSDTQYF.